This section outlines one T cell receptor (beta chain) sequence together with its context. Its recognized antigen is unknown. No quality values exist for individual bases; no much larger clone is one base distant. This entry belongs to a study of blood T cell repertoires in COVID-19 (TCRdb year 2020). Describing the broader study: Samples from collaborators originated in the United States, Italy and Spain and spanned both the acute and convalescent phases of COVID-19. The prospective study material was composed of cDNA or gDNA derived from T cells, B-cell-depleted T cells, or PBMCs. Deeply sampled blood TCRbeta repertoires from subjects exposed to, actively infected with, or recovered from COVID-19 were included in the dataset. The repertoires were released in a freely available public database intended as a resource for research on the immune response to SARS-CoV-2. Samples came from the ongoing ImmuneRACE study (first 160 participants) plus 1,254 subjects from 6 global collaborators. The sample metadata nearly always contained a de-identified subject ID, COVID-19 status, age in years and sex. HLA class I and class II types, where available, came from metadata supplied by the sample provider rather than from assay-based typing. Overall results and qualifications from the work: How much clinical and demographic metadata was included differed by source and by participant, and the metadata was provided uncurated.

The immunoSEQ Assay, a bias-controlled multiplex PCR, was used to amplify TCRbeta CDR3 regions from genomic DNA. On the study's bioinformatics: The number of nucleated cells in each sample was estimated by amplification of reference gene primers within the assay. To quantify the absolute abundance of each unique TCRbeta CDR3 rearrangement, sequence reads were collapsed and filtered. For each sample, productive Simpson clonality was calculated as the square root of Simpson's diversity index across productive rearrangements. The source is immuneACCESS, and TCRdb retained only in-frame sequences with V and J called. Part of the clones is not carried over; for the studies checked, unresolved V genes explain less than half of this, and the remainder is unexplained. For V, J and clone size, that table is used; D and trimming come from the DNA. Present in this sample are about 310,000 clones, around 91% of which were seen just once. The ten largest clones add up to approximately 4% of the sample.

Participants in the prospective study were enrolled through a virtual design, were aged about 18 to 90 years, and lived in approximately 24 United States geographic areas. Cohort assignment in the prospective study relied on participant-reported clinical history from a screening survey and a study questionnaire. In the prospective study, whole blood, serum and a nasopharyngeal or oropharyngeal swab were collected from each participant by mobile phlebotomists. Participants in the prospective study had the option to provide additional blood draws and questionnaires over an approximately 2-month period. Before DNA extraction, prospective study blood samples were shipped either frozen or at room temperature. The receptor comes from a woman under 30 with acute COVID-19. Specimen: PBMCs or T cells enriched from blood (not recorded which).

The CDR3 corresponds to CAISDPARGNTGELFF. DNA sequence: TGTGCCATCAGTGACCCGGCCAGGGGGAATACCGGGGAGCTGTTTTTT. The chain couples TRBV10-3 to TRBJ2-2; 7 junctional bases match TRBD1. Taken from the germline V gene, the CDR1 and CDR2 loops are ENHRY and SYGVKD. The CDR3 covers 16 residues, taking in both the cysteine and the phenylalanine. Left in the record is the CDR3 DNA by itself, 48 bases read in frame from the first base. The junction shows trimming of 3 bases on V and 5 bases on J, and the gene matches do not reach 9 bases of it.